Listed below are T cell receptor beta chains from one sample, sequenced in a study of T cell responses to AZD1222 COVID-19 vaccine. Clones were sequenced by immunoSEQ multiplex PCR, and TCRdb holds only the in-frame ones, with some missing. This sample has 150,000 or so clones, with 88% found just once. Sequenced material: peripheral blood, taken on day 0 of AZD1222 vaccination. The source of these receptors is an adult in good health. Both conserved end residues are part of each CDR3. Fields, in order: clone size, V gene, D gene, J gene, CDR3 DNA, CDR3 protein. D genes are given only for firm matches. The listing skips clone size in some rows; elsewhere it reads once, few, many or a size class.

.	TRBV28	.	TRBJ1-6	TGTGCCAGCAGTTCTTTAGGGAATAATTCACCCCTCCACTTT	CASSSLGNNSPLHF
.	TRBV4-3	.	TRBJ2-5	TGCGCCAGCAGCCAAGATCTTATGCTGAGTGTCCAGTACTTC	CASSQDLMLSVQYF
few	TRBV9	.	TRBJ1-1	TGTGCCAGCAGCGGGGTTCACACTGAAGCTTTCTTT	CASSGVHTEAFF
.	TRBV5-6	.	TRBJ1-2	TGTGCCAGCAGCTTGGGGCGGAACTATGGCTACACCTTC	CASSLGRNYGYTF
.	TRBV4-1	.	TRBJ2-1	TGCGCCAGCAGCCAAGTTGCGACACTGAGCTCCTACAATGAGCAGTTCTTC	CASSQVATLSSYNEQFF
.	TRBV3-1/TRBV3-2	.	TRBJ2-1	TGTGCCAGCAGCCAATCCCCTGAGCAGTTCTTC	CASSQSPEQFF
.	TRBV6-4	.	TRBJ2-5	TGTGCCAGCAGTGACTCCTTGGGTGGGGCCGAGGAGACCCAGTACTTC	CASSDSLGGAEETQYF
.	TRBV18	.	TRBJ1-1	TGTGCCAGCTCACCTGCTGCGGCGGCGAAAGGGACTGAAGCTTTCTTT	CASSPAAAAKGTEAFF
.	TRBV19	TRBD2	TRBJ2-3	TGTGCCAGTAGTATATTCGGGGGGGACACAGATACGCAGTATTTT	CASSIFGGDTDTQYF
.	TRBV15	.	TRBJ1-1	TGTGCCACCAGCAGTGATCCGGGACATAAGAACACTGAAGCTTTCTTT	CATSSDPGHKNTEAFF
.	TRBV18	.	TRBJ1-1	TGTGCCAGCTCACCACCGGGAGCGCCGAACACTGAAGCTTTCTTT	CASSPPGAPNTEAFF
.	TRBV29-1	TRBD1	TRBJ2-7	TGCAGCGCAAGGGACAGTACCTACGAGCAGTACTTC	CSARDSTYEQYF
.	TRBV6-5	TRBD1	TRBJ1-2	TGTGCCAGCAGGGACAGGGGGCTGGATGGCTACACCTTC	CASRDRGLDGYTF
.	TRBV2	TRBD1	TRBJ2-1	TGTGCCAGCAGTGTTGGACAGGGTGTCTACAATGAGCAGTTCTTC	CASSVGQGVYNEQFF
.	TRBV28	TRBD1	TRBJ1-1	TGTGCCAGCAGTCAACCAGGACAGGGAGCTTTCTTT	CASSQPGQGAFF
.	TRBV2	.	TRBJ1-5	TGTGCCAGCAGTGTCGGCAGACACAATCAGCCCCAGCATTTT	CASSVGRHNQPQHF
.	TRBV5-4	.	TRBJ1-4	TGTGCCAGCAGCTTAAGGACTAATGAAAAACTGTTTTTT	CASSLRTNEKLFF
.	TRBV28	TRBD1	TRBJ1-2	TGTGCCAGACCCGGGACAGATGCCCCAACCAACTATGGCTACACCTTC	CARPGTDAPTNYGYTF
.	TRBV7-2	TRBD2	TRBJ2-1	TGTGCCAGCAGCCTGCTGGGGGGGGAGTTCTTC	CASSLLGGEFF
.	TRBV28	TRBD1	TRBJ2-3	TGTGCCAGCAGTGCATTCCTCGGGACAGGGGGCGCGGGCCCCACAGATACGCAGTATTTT	CASSAFLGTGGAGPTDTQYF
.	TRBV2	.	TRBJ2-7	TGTGCCAGCAGCTTGGACGGGACCTTTGGCGAGCAGTACTTC	CASSLDGTFGEQYF
.	TRBV18	.	TRBJ2-3	TGTGCCAGCTCACCACCGTCATCCCCTAGCACAGATACGCAGTATTTT	CASSPPSSPSTDTQYF
.	TRBV5-4	TRBD1	TRBJ1-5	TGTGCCAGCAGCTTGGGAGGGGGCGCAGGACAGCCCCAGCATTTT	CASSLGGGAGQPQHF